This is a list of T cell receptor beta chains from one sample in a study of blood T cell repertoires in COVID-19. Repertoires were generated with immunoSEQ multiplex PCR, while TCRdb's copy carries only in-frame clones and drops some. The sample shows 75,000 to 95,000 clones, 84% of them seen only once. Material for sequencing was peripheral blood. These receptor sequences come from a man in his 60s with acute or convalescent COVID-19. CDR3s include the opening cysteine and the closing phenylalanine or tryptophan. The D gene is left open where the match is weak. The size entry is marked missing in some rows and otherwise reads once, few, many or a size class.

>TRBJ2-2|TRBD2|TRBV3-1/TRBV3-2|NA
TGTGCCACCTATAGCGGGCGAAACACCGGGGAGCTGTTTTTT
CATYSGRNTGELFF
>TRBJ1-2|TRBD1|TRBV29-1|NA
TGCAGCGTTGAGAAGGGACAGGGCTATGGCTACACCTTC
CSVEKGQGYGYTF
>TRBJ2-2|TRBD1|TRBV5-5|NA
TGTGCCAGCAGCTTGAGGGACAGAGTCTTCACCGGGGAGCTGTTTTTT
CASSLRDRVFTGELFF
>TRBJ2-1|NA|TRBV4-2|once
TGTGCCAGCAGCCAATCACTAGCCCCCACTTACTACAATGAGCAGTTCTTC
CASSQSLAPTYYNEQFF
>TRBJ1-1|TRBD1|TRBV2|NA
TGTGCCAGCATCAAACGAAGAGGGGGGGACAGGGGAAAAGCGAACACTGAAGCTTTCTTT
CASIKRRGGDRGKANTEAFF
>TRBJ1-4|NA|TRBV5-1|NA
TGCGCCAGCAGCCCTAGGGCGGAGGGGAATGAAAAACTGTTTTTT
CASSPRAEGNEKLFF
>TRBJ2-1|TRBD2|TRBV9|NA
TGTGCCAGCAGCGTTCGAGGGACTAGCGGGGACAATGAGCAGTTCTTC
CASSVRGTSGDNEQFF
>TRBJ2-5|NA|TRBV7-9|once
TGTGCCAGCAGCTTAGCCGGGCAGGGCGGCCAAGAGACCCAGTACTTC
CASSLAGQGGQETQYF
>TRBJ1-1|TRBD1|TRBV25-1|NA
TGTGCCAGCAGTGAATCGAAGACAGGGAGAGGGGGTGGATTTCGGGCTTTCTTT
CASSESKTGRGGGFRAFF
>TRBJ1-1|TRBD1|TRBV6-5|once
TGTGCCAGCACCCGGACAGGGGTTGTGAACACTGAAGCTTTCTTT
CASTRTGVVNTEAFF
>TRBJ1-6|TRBD1|TRBV3-1/TRBV3-2|few
TGTGCCAGCTCTCGCGGGACAGCTAATAATTCACCCCTCCACTTT
CASSRGTANNSPLHF
>TRBJ1-4|TRBD1|TRBV18|once
TGTGCCAGCTCACCACGGGGACAGGGAGGGGCACTGTTTTTT
CASSPRGQGGALFF
>TRBJ2-4|NA|TRBV2|NA
TGTGCCAGCAGTGAAGGGCTAGCCAAAAACATTCAGTACTTC
CASSEGLAKNIQYF
>TRBJ2-1|NA|TRBV28|NA
TGTGCCAGCACCTCCGGGCGGGCCTCTAACAATGAGCAGTTCTTC
CASTSGRASNNEQFF
>TRBJ1-1|NA|TRBV6-6|NA
TGTGCCAGCAGCCAGACAGGCTCGGCTGAAGCTTTCTTT
CASSQTGSAEAFF
>TRBJ1-2|NA|TRBV18|NA
TGTGCCAGCTCACTAGAAACAGCCGCTACTAACTATGGCTACACCTTC
CASSLETAATNYGYTF
>TRBJ2-1|TRBD1|TRBV5-1|few
TGCGCCAGCAGCTTGACCCGGACAGGGAATGAGCAGTTCTTC
CASSLTRTGNEQFF
>TRBJ1-1|NA|TRBV18|NA
TGTGCCAGCTCACCACAAGGATCAGGGATGACTGAAGCTTTCTTT
CASSPQGSGMTEAFF
>TRBJ2-1|NA|TRBV6-5|NA
TGTGCCAGCAATTCCTTTAGCTCCTACAATGAGCAGTTCTTC
CASNSFSSYNEQFF
>TRBJ2-4|TRBD2|TRBV20-1|NA
TGCAGTGCTAGTTCCTCCACTCCCGGGACTAGCGGTATTCAGTACTTC
CSASSSTPGTSGIQYF
>TRBJ2-7|NA|TRBV28|NA
TGTGCCAGCAGCGGCGGGCAGGGGCGCTCCTACGAGCAGTACTTC
CASSGGQGRSYEQYF
>TRBJ2-3|NA|TRBV5-1|NA
TGCGCCAGCAGCCTTGGGGCCTCGGGCACAGATACGCAGTATTTT
CASSLGASGTDTQYF
>TRBJ2-1|NA|TRBV12-3/TRBV12-4|NA
TGTGCCAGCCCTGCAGATGAGCAGTTCTTC
CASPADEQFF
>TRBJ2-2|TRBD2|TRBV6-5|NA
TGTGCCAGCAGTCCTGGAGCGGGGTGGGCCGGGGAGCTGTTTTTT
CASSPGAGWAGELFF
>TRBJ2-5|TRBD1|TRBV28|NA
TGTGCCAGCAGACTATCGACAGGGGCTAACGAGGAGTCCCAGTACTTC
CASRLSTGANEESQYF
>TRBJ2-1|NA|TRBV11-1|NA
TGTGCCAGCAGTAAGTTAAGTTCTACGAAGAATGAGCAGTTCTTC
CASSKLSSTKNEQFF
>TRBJ1-1|NA|TRBV10-3|NA
TGTGCCATCACCGCGGGACTCATTAACACTGAAGCTTTCTTT
CAITAGLINTEAFF
>TRBJ2-5|NA|TRBV6-5|NA
TGTGCCAGCAGTCGCCGAGGTAGACCAGAGACCCAGTACTTC
CASSRRGRPETQYF
>TRBJ1-2|TRBD1|TRBV7-3|once
TGTGCCAGCAGCCCGACCGGGACAGCTAACTATGGCTACACCTTC
CASSPTGTANYGYTF
>TRBJ1-1|NA|TRBV15|NA
TGTGCCACCAGCATACGACTTTACACTGAAGCTTTCTTT
CATSIRLYTEAFF
>TRBJ2-1|NA|TRBV4-2|NA
TGTGCCAGCAGCCAAGAGCCAGGAATTTACGATGAGCAGTTCTTC
CASSQEPGIYDEQFF
>TRBJ1-4|TRBD1|TRBV18|once
TGTGCCAGCTCACCAGCCGGGACAGGGAAGGAAAAACTGTTTTTT
CASSPAGTGKEKLFF
>TRBJ2-7|TRBD1|TRBV4-1|NA
TGCGCCAGCAGCCAGGAACCGGGACAGGGGTACGAGCAGTACTTC
CASSQEPGQGYEQYF
>TRBJ1-1|TRBD1|TRBV29-1|NA
TGCAGCGTGACAGGGGCCGGTTTGAACACTGAAGCTTTCTTT
CSVTGAGLNTEAFF
>TRBJ1-1|TRBD1|TRBV5-1|NA
TGCGCCAGCAGCCGGGGACAGGGGGTAGGAAACACTGAAGCTTTCTTT
CASSRGQGVGNTEAFF
>TRBJ2-3|NA|TRBV9|NA
TGTGCCAGCAGCCCCACGGACGGGAACACAGATACGCAGTATTTT
CASSPTDGNTDTQYF
>TRBJ1-2|NA|TRBV11-3|NA
TGTGCCAGCAGCTTCGGCTATGGCTACACCTTC
CASSFGYGYTF
>TRBJ2-2|NA|TRBV9|NA
TGTGCCAGCAGCGTACAGGGTTCCGGGGAGCTGTTTTTT
CASSVQGSGELFF
>TRBJ1-2|TRBD1|TRBV2|NA
TGTGCCAGCAGTGGGGACAGGGTTGGCTACACCTTC
CASSGDRVGYTF
>TRBJ2-7|NA|TRBV6-5|NA
TGTGCCAGCAGTTACTCGAGATCGGGATCCGAGCAGTACTTC
CASSYSRSGSEQYF
>TRBJ2-2|TRBD2|TRBV6-4|NA
TGTGCCAGCAGTGACCAAGCGGGGGCCGGGGAGCTGTTTTTT
CASSDQAGAGELFF
>TRBJ2-3|NA|TRBV18|NA
TGTGCCAGCTCACCACGCCTAGCGAGTCAGGCAGATACGCAGTATTTT
CASSPRLASQADTQYF
>TRBJ1-4|NA|TRBV5-8|NA
TGTGCCAGCAGCTTAGCAGGGATGGGGCGAACCGGAACTAATGAAAAACTGTTTTTT
CASSLAGMGRTGTNEKLFF
>TRBJ1-2|NA|TRBV2|NA
TGTGCCACCTCTCGAAGGGAGGGTGACTATGGCTACACCTTC
CATSRREGDYGYTF
>TRBJ1-1|NA|TRBV7-6|NA
TGTGCCAGCAGCTTAGTCATGAACACTGAAGCTTTCTTT
CASSLVMNTEAFF
>TRBJ2-7|NA|TRBV10-3|NA
TGTGCCATCAGTTTTCGACAGGAAGGACAATACGAGCAGTACTTC
CAISFRQEGQYEQYF
>TRBJ1-1|TRBD1|TRBV15|once
TGTGCCACCAGCAGAGATGCTCGACAGGGCGGGAGGAAACCTGAAGCTTTCTTT
CATSRDARQGGRKPEAFF
>TRBJ1-2|NA|TRBV3-1/TRBV3-2|NA
TGTGCCAGCAGCCAAGCGCAGGCCTATGGCTACACCTTC
CASSQAQAYGYTF
>TRBJ1-5|NA|TRBV28|NA
TGTGCCAGCCTAAACCACGGACAGATCGGCAATCAGCCCCAGCATTTT
CASLNHGQIGNQPQHF
>TRBJ2-7|NA|TRBV6-1|NA
TGTGCCAGCAGTGAACGGGGTTACGAGCAGTACTTC
CASSERGYEQYF
>TRBJ2-1|TRBD1|TRBV11-1|NA
TGTGCCAGCAGCCAAACCCGGACAGGGGGGTACAATGAGCAGTTCTTC
CASSQTRTGGYNEQFF